This is a list of T cell receptor beta chains from one sample in a study of CD8 T cells in Susac syndrome. One entry per CDR3 protein results from TCRdb running MiXCR on the immunoSEQ multiplex PCR reads. The sample lists 150,000 to 200,000 distinct CDR3 sequences; around 95% were seen once. Sequencing used CD4+ T cells from PBMCs. The receptors were sampled from a human donor with Susac syndrome. Each CDR3 is given with its conserved first and last residue. Each record gives: clone size, J gene, V gene, CDR3 protein. Clone size is not always given. Where it is, it says once, few, many or a class for expanded clones.

clone size: .
J gene: TRBJ2-3
V gene: TRBV30
CDR3 protein: CACPGQGGFDTDTQYF

clone size: once
J gene: TRBJ2-1
V gene: TRBV5-1
CDR3 protein: CASSLRLAGANEQFF

clone size: .
J gene: TRBJ2-7
V gene: TRBV3-1
CDR3 protein: CASSQVNEQYF

clone size: .
J gene: TRBJ2-1
V gene: TRBV29-1
CDR3 protein: CSVVRTAYNEQFF

clone size: few
J gene: TRBJ2-7
V gene: TRBV18
CDR3 protein: CASSPLGTDSYEQYF

clone size: few
J gene: TRBJ1-5
V gene: TRBV9
CDR3 protein: CASSSGWGNQPQHF

clone size: .
J gene: TRBJ1-2
V gene: TRBV6-2/TRBV6-3
CDR3 protein: CATAKWTIHGYTF

clone size: .
J gene: TRBJ1-6
V gene: TRBV14
CDR3 protein: CASSQEGPGPLNSPLHF

clone size: .
J gene: TRBJ2-5
V gene: TRBV18
CDR3 protein: CASSPSFAGQETQYF

clone size: .
J gene: TRBJ1-1
V gene: TRBV30
CDR3 protein: CAWSVPYTEAFF

clone size: once
J gene: TRBJ1-2
V gene: TRBV6-6
CDR3 protein: CASRLEQGRYGYTF

clone size: .
J gene: TRBJ2-5
V gene: TRBV18
CDR3 protein: CASSLPRQLQETQYF

clone size: .
J gene: TRBJ1-2
V gene: TRBV30
CDR3 protein: CAWSAAPPGQGVHGYTF

clone size: .
J gene: TRBJ2-3
V gene: TRBV28
CDR3 protein: CASSTQGGPSTDTQYF

clone size: .
J gene: TRBJ2-7
V gene: TRBV7-2
CDR3 protein: CASSLNQRQALGEQYF

clone size: .
J gene: TRBJ1-5
V gene: TRBV18
CDR3 protein: CASSLTGSGSNQPQHF

clone size: .
J gene: TRBJ2-1
V gene: TRBV29-1
CDR3 protein: CSVVGYLGNEQFF

clone size: .
J gene: TRBJ1-5
V gene: TRBV30
CDR3 protein: CAWTSGEQPQHF

clone size: .
J gene: TRBJ1-2
V gene: TRBV12-3/TRBV12-4
CDR3 protein: CASSAGTAYGYTF

clone size: .
J gene: TRBJ1-6
V gene: TRBV12-5
CDR3 protein: CASGLDGSWMSPLHF

clone size: .
J gene: TRBJ1-6
V gene: TRBV20-1
CDR3 protein: CSARGTSNSPLHF

clone size: .
J gene: TRBJ1-1
V gene: TRBV12-3/TRBV12-4
CDR3 protein: CASSLRPAWAFF